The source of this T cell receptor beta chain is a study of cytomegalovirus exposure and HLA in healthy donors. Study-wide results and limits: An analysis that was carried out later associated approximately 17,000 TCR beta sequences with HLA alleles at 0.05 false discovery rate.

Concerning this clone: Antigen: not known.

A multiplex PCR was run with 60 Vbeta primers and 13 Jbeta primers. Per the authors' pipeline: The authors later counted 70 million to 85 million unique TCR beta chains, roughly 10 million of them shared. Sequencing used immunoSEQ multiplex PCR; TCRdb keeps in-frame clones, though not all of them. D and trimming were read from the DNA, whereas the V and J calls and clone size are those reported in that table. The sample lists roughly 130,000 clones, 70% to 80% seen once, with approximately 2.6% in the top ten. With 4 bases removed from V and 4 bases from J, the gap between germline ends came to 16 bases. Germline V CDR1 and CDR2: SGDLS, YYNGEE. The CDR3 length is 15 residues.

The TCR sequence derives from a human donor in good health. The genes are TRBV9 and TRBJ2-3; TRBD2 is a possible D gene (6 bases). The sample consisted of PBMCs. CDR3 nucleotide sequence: TGTGCCAGCAGCTCCGGGGGACCAACTTCAGATACGCAGTATTTT. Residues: CASSSGGPTSDTQYF.